This is a list of T cell receptor beta chains from one sample in a study of T cells in Graves' hyperthyroidism and ophthalmopathy. MiXCR, applied by TCRdb to the multiplex PCR reads, yields one record per CDR3 protein. The repertoire holds 700,000 or so distinct CDR3 sequences, about 16% seen once, with roughly 8% in the top ten. The source material was blood. Receptors originate from a young man with Graves' hyperthyroidism. Both conserved end residues are part of each CDR3. Each record gives: V gene, clone size, J gene, D gene, CDR3 protein, CDR3 DNA. A D gene is named only where the DNA matches it firmly. A row's size may be missing; if present it is once, few, many or a size class.

TRBV20-1	many	TRBJ2-3	-	CSARMAVSTDTQYF	TGCAGTGCTAGGATGGCGGTGAGCACAGATACGCAGTATTTT
TRBV27	many	TRBJ1-1	-	CASTRGGAGTEAFF	TGTGCCAGCACACGGGGGGGGGCAGGCACTGAAGCTTTCTTT
TRBV14	-	TRBJ1-1	-	CASSQPGFPEGDEAFF	TGTGCCAGCAGCCAGCCCGGGTTTCCGGAGGGGGATGAAGCTTTCTTT
TRBV12-3/TRBV12-4	many	TRBJ2-5	-	CASSLQARQETQYF	TGTGCCAGCAGTTTACAGGCCCGGCAAGAGACCCAGTACTTC
TRBV28	few	TRBJ2-2	-	CASSSLDLHTGELFF	TGTGCCAGCAGTTCCCTGGATCTCCACACCGGGGAGCTGTTTTTT
TRBV12-3/TRBV12-4	many	TRBJ2-3	TRBD2	CATTQRELVTQYF	TGTGCCACAACCCAGCGGGAGTTGGTTACGCAGTATTTT
TRBV28	-	TRBJ2-1	-	CASSSQGKDEQFF	TGTGCCAGCAGTTCCCAGGGTAAGGATGAGCAGTTCTTC
TRBV19	-	TRBJ2-1	TRBD2	CASKIGTSGRGEQFF	TGTGCCAGTAAAATTGGGACTAGCGGGAGAGGGGAGCAGTTCTTC
TRBV2	many	TRBJ1-5	TRBD1	CASRDRQGFQPQHF	TGTGCCAGCAGAGATAGACAGGGGTTCCAGCCCCAGCATTTT
TRBV10-3	-	TRBJ2-1	-	CAISEGGLWEQFF	TGTGCCATCAGTGAGGGCGGTCTGTGGGAGCAGTTCTTC
TRBV20-1	many	TRBJ1-5	-	CSARDRSNQPQHF	TGCAGTGCTAGAGACAGGAGCAATCAGCCCCAGCATTTT
TRBV27	many	TRBJ1-1	-	CASSLLPRNTEAFF	TGTGCCAGCAGTTTACTCCCCAGAAACACTGAAGCTTTCTTT
TRBV11-3	-	TRBJ2-1	TRBD2	CASLAGRKLATGGGNEQFF	TGTGCCAGCCTTGCGGGACGGAAACTAGCCACGGGAGGAGGTAATGAGCAGTTCTTC
TRBV14	-	TRBJ2-1	TRBD2	CASSPMRAVLAGNNEQFF	TGTGCCAGCAGCCCTATGAGGGCGGTACTAGCGGGAAACAATGAGCAGTTCTTC
TRBV4-1	-	TRBJ2-1	-	CASSQAASAYSYNEQFF	TGCGCCAGCAGCCAAGCGGCTAGCGCTTACTCCTACAATGAGCAGTTCTTC
TRBV20-1	many	TRBJ2-5	-	CSATRQIQETQYF	TGCAGTGCTACGAGACAGATCCAAGAGACCCAGTACTTC
TRBV7-2	many	TRBJ1-1	-	CASSFSGDSEAFF	TGTGCCAGCAGCTTTAGTGGAGATTCTGAAGCTTTCTTT
TRBV28	-	TRBJ1-4	TRBD1	CASSFSDRIATNEKLFF	TGTGCCAGCAGTTTCTCGGACAGGATTGCAACTAATGAAAAACTGTTTTTT
TRBV5-5	few	TRBJ2-5	-	CASSLMDSNPRETQYF	TGTGCCAGCAGCTTGATGGACAGTAATCCTCGGGAGACCCAGTACTTC
TRBV20-1	many	TRBJ2-1	TRBD2	CSARTSGGRGSYNEQFF	TGCAGTGCTAGGACTAGCGGGGGGCGAGGGTCCTACAATGAGCAGTTCTTC
TRBV30	few	TRBJ2-3	-	CAWRSSFTDTQYF	TGTGCCTGGAGGTCCTCCTTCACAGATACGCAGTATTTT
TRBV27	-	TRBJ2-3	-	CASSFMARSTDTQYF	TGTGCCAGCAGTTTCATGGCGAGAAGCACAGATACGCAGTATTTT
TRBV2	many	TRBJ2-2	-	CASSEVLGRVRTGELFF	TGTGCCAGCAGTGAGGTTTTAGGCAGAGTTCGAACCGGGGAGCTGTTTTTT
TRBV6-2/TRBV6-3	few	TRBJ2-7	-	CASSYSRVSGTYEQYF	TGTGCCAGCAGTTACTCGCGGGTGAGTGGCACCTACGAGCAGTACTTC
TRBV13	few	TRBJ1-5	-	CASRAVNQPQHF	TGTGCCAGCAGGGCGGTCAATCAGCCCCAGCATTTT
TRBV7-9	many	TRBJ2-7	TRBD1	CASSLGTGGISYEQYF	TGTGCCAGCAGCTTAGGTACAGGGGGCATTTCCTACGAGCAGTACTTC
TRBV27	many	TRBJ1-1	-	CASSQGGAGTEAFF	TGTGCCAGCAGCCAGGGCGGCGCGGGCACTGAAGCTTTCTTT
TRBV20-1	-	TRBJ2-3	-	CSAWVGTQYF	TGCAGTGCTTGGGTCGGTACGCAGTATTTT
TRBV5-6	few	TRBJ1-3	-	CASSLPNRLRGNTIYF	TGTGCCAGCAGCCTGCCCAACAGGCTCCGGGGAAACACCATATATTTT
TRBV27	many	TRBJ2-1	-	CASSLGFSYNEQFF	TGTGCCAGCAGTTTGGGGTTCTCCTACAATGAGCAGTTCTTC
TRBV6-2/TRBV6-3	many	TRBJ2-7	-	CASSLAGGLLSYEQYF	TGTGCCAGCAGTCTAGCAGGGGGGCTTCTCTCCTACGAGCAGTACTTC
TRBV28	-	TRBJ2-7	TRBD2	CASSSRTSGQFYEQYF	TGTGCCAGCAGTTCCCGGACTAGCGGGCAATTTTACGAGCAGTACTTC
TRBV29-1	many	TRBJ2-7	TRBD1	CSANRGPYEQYF	TGCAGCGCTAACAGGGGGCCCTACGAGCAGTACTTC
TRBV30	many	TRBJ1-3	-	CAWNRRGSGNTIYF	TGTGCCTGGAATAGGCGAGGCTCTGGAAACACCATATATTTT
TRBV7-9	-	TRBJ2-1	TRBD2	CASSLAFSGSNNEQFF	TGTGCCAGCAGCTTAGCCTTTAGCGGGAGTAACAATGAGCAGTTCTTC
TRBV18	-	TRBJ2-2	TRBD1	CASSPYGQGSTGELFF	TGTGCCAGCTCACCTTATGGACAGGGGAGTACCGGGGAGCTGTTTTTT
TRBV28	few	TRBJ1-1	-	CASSLLGANTEAFF	TGTGCCAGCAGTTTATTAGGGGCGAACACTGAAGCTTTCTTT
TRBV12-3/TRBV12-4	-	TRBJ1-6	TRBD1	CAITRGARNSPLHF	TGTGCCATCACCAGGGGGGCCCGAAATTCACCCCTCCACTTT
TRBV28	many	TRBJ1-1	-	CASSKITEAFF	TGTGCCAGCAGTAAGATCACTGAAGCTTTCTTT
TRBV12-3/TRBV12-4	few	TRBJ2-7	TRBD1	CASSLSLIAGGYEQYF	TGTGCCAGCAGTTTATCCCTTATCGCAGGGGGTTACGAGCAGTACTTC
TRBV28	-	TRBJ2-1	TRBD1	CASSFPGTAYKQFF	TGTGCCAGCAGTTTCCCGGGGACAGCCTATAAGCAGTTCTTC
TRBV20-1	many	TRBJ1-1	-	CSATSRGRGTEAFF	TGCAGTGCGACGAGTAGGGGCAGGGGCACTGAAGCTTTCTTT
TRBV10-3	-	TRBJ2-7	-	CATGTGEVYEQYF	TGTGCCACCGGAACAGGGGAGGTCTACGAGCAGTACTTC
TRBV9	few	TRBJ2-1	TRBD2	CASSVEPRGDNEQFF	TGTGCCAGCAGCGTAGAGCCCCGGGGGGACAATGAGCAGTTCTTC
TRBV6-1	many	TRBJ1-2	TRBD1	CASSGGQGARGYTF	TGTGCCAGCAGTGGGGGACAGGGGGCGAGAGGCTACACCTTC
TRBV19	-	TRBJ2-2	-	CASSTGRGWGGELFF	TGTGCCAGTAGTACGGGACGGGGTTGGGGCGGGGAGCTGTTTTTT
TRBV2	many	TRBJ2-5	TRBD1	CASSEFGQGETQYF	TGTGCCAGCAGTGAGTTCGGACAGGGCGAGACCCAGTACTTC
TRBV5-5	-	TRBJ1-1	TRBD1	CASSIQGLEAFF	TGTGCCAGCAGTATACAGGGGCTTGAAGCTTTCTTT
TRBV6-1	few	TRBJ2-5	-	CASSLSGSQIETQYF	TGTGCCAGCAGTTTATCAGGGAGCCAGATCGAGACCCAGTACTTC
TRBV27	-	TRBJ1-2	-	CASKAGANYGYTF	TGTGCCAGCAAGGCAGGGGCGAACTATGGCTACACCTTC
TRBV4-2	-	TRBJ1-1	TRBD1	CASSEGQGSTEAFF	TGTGCCAGCAGCGAGGGACAGGGGAGCACTGAAGCTTTCTTT
TRBV20-1	few	TRBJ2-3	TRBD2	CSARPALASSTDTQYF	TGCAGTGCTAGACCCGCACTAGCGTCTAGCACAGATACGCAGTATTTT